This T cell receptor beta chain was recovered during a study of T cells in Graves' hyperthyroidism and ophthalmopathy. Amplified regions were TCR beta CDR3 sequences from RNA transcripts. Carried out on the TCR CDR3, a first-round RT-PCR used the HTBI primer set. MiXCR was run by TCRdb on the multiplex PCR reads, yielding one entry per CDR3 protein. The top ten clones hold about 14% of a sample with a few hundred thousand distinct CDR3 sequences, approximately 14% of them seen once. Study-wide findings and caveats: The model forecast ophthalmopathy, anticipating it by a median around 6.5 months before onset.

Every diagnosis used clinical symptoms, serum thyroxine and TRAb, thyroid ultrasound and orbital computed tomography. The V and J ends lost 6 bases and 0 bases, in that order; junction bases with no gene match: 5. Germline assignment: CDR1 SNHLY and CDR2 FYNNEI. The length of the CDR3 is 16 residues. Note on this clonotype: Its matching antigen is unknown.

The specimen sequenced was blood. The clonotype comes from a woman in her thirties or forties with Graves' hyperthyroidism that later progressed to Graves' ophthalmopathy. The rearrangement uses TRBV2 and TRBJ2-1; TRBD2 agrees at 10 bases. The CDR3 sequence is CASRWPSGSSYNEQFF. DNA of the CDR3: TGTGCCAGCAGGTGGCCTAGCGGGAGCTCCTACAATGAGCAGTTCTTC.